This TCR beta chain was identified during a study of shared clonotypes between healthy human individuals. Trimming cost V 1 base and J 8 bases, with 4 bases left between them. There are 12 residues in the CDR3. Germline values: CDR1 SGHDT, CDR2 YYEEEE. The data were produced by immunoSEQ multiplex PCR, yet TCRdb's version contains in-frame clones alone and is incomplete. The sample shows 2 million to 2.5 million clones, around 90% of them seen only once. Specimen: naive CD4+ T cells from PBMCs. Subset denoted: CD45RA+ positively selected. The V call is TRBV5-6, the J call TRBJ1-6; D unresolved. This receptor was obtained from a man younger than 35 in good health. Some clones in this sample may be carry-over from other donors' samples. The CDR3 bases are TGTGCCAGCAGCTTGCTGGATTCACCCCTCCACTTT. Translation: CASSLLDSPLHF.